Reported below is one T cell receptor beta chain. The repertoire was sequenced with immunoSEQ multiplex PCR; TCRdb's copy has only in-frame clones and lacks some. The profile shows around 27,000 clones, about 77% of them singletons. This sample was included in a study of STAT5B mutations in CD4+ large granular lymphocyte leukemia. This CDR3 is 11 amino acids long. Germline CDR1 and CDR2: DFQATT and SNEGSKA (reference sequence). The germline V and J ends were trimmed by 4 bases and 8 bases, with 11 bases remaining between them. The chain couples TRBV20-1 to TRBJ1-2; tentative D call: TRBD1 (6 bases). The sequencing sample was made of CD4+ T cells from blood buffy coats. The receptor comes from a human donor in good health. The chain's CDR3 is CSATDRSGYTF. CDR3 bases: TGCAGTGCTACAGACAGGTCCGGCTACACCTTC.